This is a list of T cell receptor beta chains from one sample in a study of CD8 T cells in Susac syndrome. TCRdb processed the immunoSEQ multiplex PCR reads anew with MiXCR; each CDR3 protein has one entry. The table lists 150,000 or so distinct CDR3 sequences, just under 95% of them singletons. The sequenced material came from CD4+ T cells from PBMCs. The receptors come from a human donor with Susac syndrome. Each CDR3 is given without its conserved first and last residue.

j_call v_call cdr3_aa
TRBJ1-6 TRBV5-4 ASSIDRESSPLH
TRBJ2-7 TRBV5-4 ASSFRAGGPREQY
TRBJ2-5 TRBV12-3/TRBV12-4 ASSPAGQVPVETQY
TRBJ1-4 TRBV2 ASSEARGYGEKLF
- TRBV11-1 ASSLDLSYEQY
TRBJ2-4 TRBV20-1 SSSGLAKNIQY
TRBJ1-4 TRBV7-2 ASMTGTGSFPLF
TRBJ2-2 TRBV5-1 ASSSRTENTGELF
TRBJ1-5 TRBV19 ASSKSSRLQPQH
TRBJ2-2 TRBV20-1 SAVRRTGELF
TRBJ1-2 TRBV9 ASSVRVNYGYT
TRBJ1-4 TRBV5-1 ASSSGQGGEKLF
TRBJ2-3 TRBV7-9 ASSFTLAGSTDTQY
TRBJ2-7 TRBV30 AWSYRTGGRREQY
TRBJ1-1 TRBV24-1 ATSDRGRHTEAF
TRBJ2-3 TRBV20-1 SAPSSPVTQY
TRBJ2-5 TRBV11-2 ASSLSTGRETQY
TRBJ2-7 TRBV28 ASRRAWGEQY
TRBJ2-4 TRBV5-1 ASSLGAGSEFNIQY
TRBJ2-5 TRBV13 ASSARTSGLQETQY
TRBJ2-7 TRBV4-2 ASSQSIQGSFDEQY
TRBJ1-1 TRBV5-1 ASSGSGFNTEAF
TRBJ2-3 TRBV3-1 ASSLRTITDTQY
TRBJ1-2 TRBV19 ASSMARGIDGYT
TRBJ2-7 TRBV4-1 ASSQETGVGEQY
TRBJ2-7 TRBV5-4 ASSLGLAGANEQY
TRBJ1-2 TRBV9 ASSVEMGPYGYT
TRBJ2-2 TRBV2 ASKLRPEAGELF
TRBJ2-7 TRBV5-1 ASSPRTAVSYEQY
TRBJ2-4 TRBV7-3 ASSDGTQGKNIQY
TRBJ2-7 TRBV7-2 ASSDWTSGGASYEQY
TRBJ2-7 TRBV7-3 ASSELAGAREQY
TRBJ2-7 TRBV21-1 ASTPRDRDYEQY
TRBJ1-4 TRBV21-1 ARRPNEKLF
TRBJ1-4 TRBV20-1 SARGLGEKLF
TRBJ1-1 TRBV12-3/TRBV12-4 ASSLKGQAF
TRBJ2-1 TRBV12-3/TRBV12-4 ASSRGLAGRHNEQF
TRBJ2-5 TRBV3-1 ASSPRGPGSQETQY
TRBJ2-1 TRBV20-1 SALADYNEQF
TRBJ1-5 TRBV7-2 ASSLAGGLGQPQH
TRBJ2-1 TRBV20-1 SARALAGGLETYNEQF
TRBJ1-2 TRBV30 AWSVADRGNYGYT
TRBJ1-1 TRBV5-1 ASSSGTGVAEAF
TRBJ1-5 TRBV12-5 ASGWTGPSNQPQH